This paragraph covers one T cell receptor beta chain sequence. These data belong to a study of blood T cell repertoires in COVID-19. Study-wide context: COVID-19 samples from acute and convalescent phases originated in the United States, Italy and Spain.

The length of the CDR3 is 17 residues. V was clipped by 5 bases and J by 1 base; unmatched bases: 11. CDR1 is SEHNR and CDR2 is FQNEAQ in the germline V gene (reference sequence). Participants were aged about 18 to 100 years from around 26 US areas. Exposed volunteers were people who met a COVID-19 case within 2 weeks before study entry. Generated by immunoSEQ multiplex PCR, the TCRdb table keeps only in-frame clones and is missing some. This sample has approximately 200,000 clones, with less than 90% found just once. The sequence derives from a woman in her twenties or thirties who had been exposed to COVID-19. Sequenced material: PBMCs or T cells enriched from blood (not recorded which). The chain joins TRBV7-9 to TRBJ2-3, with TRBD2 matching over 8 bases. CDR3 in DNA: TGTGCCAGCAGCCCAGGGGTGGTTAGCGGGGGCACAGATACGCAGTATTTT. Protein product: CASSPGVVSGGTDTQYF.